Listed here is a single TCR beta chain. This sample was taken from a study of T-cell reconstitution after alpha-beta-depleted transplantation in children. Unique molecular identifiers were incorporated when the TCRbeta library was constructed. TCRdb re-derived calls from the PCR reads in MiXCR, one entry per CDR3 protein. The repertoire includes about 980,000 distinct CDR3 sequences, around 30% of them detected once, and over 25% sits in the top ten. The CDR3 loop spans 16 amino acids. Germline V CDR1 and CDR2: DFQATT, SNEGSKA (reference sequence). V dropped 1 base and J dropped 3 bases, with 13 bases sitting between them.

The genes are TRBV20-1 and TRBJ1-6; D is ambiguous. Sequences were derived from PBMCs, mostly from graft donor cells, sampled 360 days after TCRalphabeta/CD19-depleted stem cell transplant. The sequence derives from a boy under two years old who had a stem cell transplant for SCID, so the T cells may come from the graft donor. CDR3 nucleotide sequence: TGCAGTGCTAGAGGGCTCACCTTCATCTATAATTCACCCCTCCACTTT. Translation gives CSARGLTFIYNSPLHF.